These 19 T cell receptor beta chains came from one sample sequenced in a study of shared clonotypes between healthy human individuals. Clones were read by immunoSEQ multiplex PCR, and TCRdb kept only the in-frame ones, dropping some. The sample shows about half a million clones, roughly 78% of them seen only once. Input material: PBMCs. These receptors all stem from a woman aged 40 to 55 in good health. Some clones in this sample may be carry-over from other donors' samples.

As DNA, the CDR3 is TGTGCCAGCAGTTTATCGGGCAGGACCAATGGCTACACCTTC. This codes for CASSLSGRTNGYTF. V and J are TRBV28 and TRBJ1-2; D unresolved. The CDR3 spans 14 residues. Germline CDR1 reads MDHEN; CDR2 reads SYDVKM. V dropped 1 base and J dropped 6 bases, with 12 bases sitting between them.

The CDR3 nucleotides are TGTGCCAGCAGTGAAGGCTCAATTGGGGCCTACGAGCAGTACTTC. Amino acid sequence: CASSEGSIGAYEQYF. The chain combines TRBV2 with TRBJ2-7; the D is unclear. Germline CDR1 and CDR2: SNHLY and FYNNEI. This CDR3 contains 15 residues. Trimming shortened V by 1 base and J by 2 bases, and 12 bases separated the two germline ends.

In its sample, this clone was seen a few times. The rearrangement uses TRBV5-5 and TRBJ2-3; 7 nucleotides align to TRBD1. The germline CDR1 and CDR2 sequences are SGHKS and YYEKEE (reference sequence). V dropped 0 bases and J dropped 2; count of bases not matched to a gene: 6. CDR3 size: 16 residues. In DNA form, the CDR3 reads TGTGCCAGCAGCTTGGCCTTCGACAGGGACACAGATACGCAGTATTTT. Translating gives CASSLAFDRDTDTQYF.

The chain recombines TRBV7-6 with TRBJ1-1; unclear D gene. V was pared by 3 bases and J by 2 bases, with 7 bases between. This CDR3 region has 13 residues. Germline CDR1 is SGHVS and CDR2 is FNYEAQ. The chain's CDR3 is CASSFNPNTEAFF. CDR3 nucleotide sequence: TGTGCCAGCAGCTTCAACCCTAACACTGAAGCTTTCTTT.

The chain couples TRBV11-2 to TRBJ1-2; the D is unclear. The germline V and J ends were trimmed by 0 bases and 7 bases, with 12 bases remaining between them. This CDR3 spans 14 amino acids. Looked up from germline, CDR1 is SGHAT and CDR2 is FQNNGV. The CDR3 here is CASSLDIGSRGYTF. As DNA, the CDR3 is TGTGCCAGCAGCTTAGATATTGGGAGTCGTGGCTACACCTTC. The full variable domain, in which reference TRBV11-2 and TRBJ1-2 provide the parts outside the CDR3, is EAGVAQSPRYKIIEKRQSVAFWCNPISGHATLYWYQQILGQGPKLLIQFQNNGVVDDSQLPKDRFSAERLKGVDSTLKIQPAKLEDSAVYLCASSLDIGSRGYTFGSGTRLTVV.

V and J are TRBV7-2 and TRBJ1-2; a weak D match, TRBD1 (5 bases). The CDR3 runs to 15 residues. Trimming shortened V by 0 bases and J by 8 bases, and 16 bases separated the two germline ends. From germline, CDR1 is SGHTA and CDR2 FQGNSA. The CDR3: CASSLAVAQGRGYTF. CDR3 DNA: TGTGCCAGCAGCTTAGCAGTAGCCCAGGGCCGGGGCTACACCTTC.

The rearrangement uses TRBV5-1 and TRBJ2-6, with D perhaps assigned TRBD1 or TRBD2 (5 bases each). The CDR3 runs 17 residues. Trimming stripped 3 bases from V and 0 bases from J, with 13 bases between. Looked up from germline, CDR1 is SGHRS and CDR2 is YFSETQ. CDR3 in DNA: TGCGCCAGCAGCTGGGGACCGACGAGCTCTGGGGCCAACGTCCTGACTTTC. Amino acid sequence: CASSWGPTSSGANVLTF.

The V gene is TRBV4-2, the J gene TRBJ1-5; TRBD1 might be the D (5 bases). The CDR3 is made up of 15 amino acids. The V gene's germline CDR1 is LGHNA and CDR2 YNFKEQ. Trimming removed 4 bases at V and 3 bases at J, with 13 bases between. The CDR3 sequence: CASSPGGGSNQPQHF. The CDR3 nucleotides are TGTGCCAGCAGCCCGGGCGGGGGTTCCAATCAGCCCCAGCATTTT.

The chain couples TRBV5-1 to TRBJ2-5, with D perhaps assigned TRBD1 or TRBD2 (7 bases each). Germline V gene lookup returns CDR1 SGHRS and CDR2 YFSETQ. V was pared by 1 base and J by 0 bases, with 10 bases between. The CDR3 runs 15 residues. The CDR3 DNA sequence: TGCGCCAGCAGCTTGCAGGGGGGGTACCAAGAGACCCAGTACTTC. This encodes CASSLQGGYQETQYF.

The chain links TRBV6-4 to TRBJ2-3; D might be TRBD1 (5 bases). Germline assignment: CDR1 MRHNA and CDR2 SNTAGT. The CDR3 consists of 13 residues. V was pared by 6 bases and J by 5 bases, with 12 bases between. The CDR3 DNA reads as TGTGCCAGCAGAGGGCAGGGAATAGATACGCAGTATTTT. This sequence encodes CASRGQGIDTQYF.

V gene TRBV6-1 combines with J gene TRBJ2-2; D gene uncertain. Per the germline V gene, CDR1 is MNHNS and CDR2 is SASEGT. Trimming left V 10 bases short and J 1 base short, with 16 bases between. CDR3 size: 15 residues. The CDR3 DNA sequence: TGTGCCACCTGGTCCGGGCTTGGGAACACCGGGGAGCTGTTTTTT. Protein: CATWSGLGNTGELFF.

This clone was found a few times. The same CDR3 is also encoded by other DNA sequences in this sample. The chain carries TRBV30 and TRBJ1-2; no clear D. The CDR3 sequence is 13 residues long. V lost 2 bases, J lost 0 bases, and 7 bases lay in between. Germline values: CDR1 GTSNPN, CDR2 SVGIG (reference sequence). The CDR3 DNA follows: TGTGCCTGGAGTAGAGGAGCTAACTATGGCTACACCTTC. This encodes CAWSRGANYGYTF.

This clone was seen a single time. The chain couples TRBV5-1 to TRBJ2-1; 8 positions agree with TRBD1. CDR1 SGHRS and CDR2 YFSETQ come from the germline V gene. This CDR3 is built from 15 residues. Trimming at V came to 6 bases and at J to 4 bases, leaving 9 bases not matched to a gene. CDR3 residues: CASISGTGIYNEQFF. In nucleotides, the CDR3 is TGCGCCAGCATTTCCGGGACAGGTATATACAATGAGCAGTTCTTC.

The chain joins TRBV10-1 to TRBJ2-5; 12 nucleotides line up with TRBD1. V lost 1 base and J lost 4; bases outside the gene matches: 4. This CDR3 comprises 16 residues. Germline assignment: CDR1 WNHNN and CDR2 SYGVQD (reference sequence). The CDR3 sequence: CASSELWDRGRETQYF. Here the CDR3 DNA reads TGCGCCAGCAGTGAGTTATGGGACAGGGGGCGAGAGACCCAGTACTTC.

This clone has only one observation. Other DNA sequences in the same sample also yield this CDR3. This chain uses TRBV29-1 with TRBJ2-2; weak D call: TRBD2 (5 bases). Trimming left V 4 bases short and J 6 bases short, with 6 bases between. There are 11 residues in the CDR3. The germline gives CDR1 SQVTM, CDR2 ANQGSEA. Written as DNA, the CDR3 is TGCAGCGTTGGAGGGCCCGGGGAGCTGTTTTTT. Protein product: CSVGGPGELFF.

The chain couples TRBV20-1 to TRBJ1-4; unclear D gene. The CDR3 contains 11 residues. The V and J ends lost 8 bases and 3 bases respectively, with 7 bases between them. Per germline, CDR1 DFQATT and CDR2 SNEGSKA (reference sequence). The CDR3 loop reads CSLRSNEKLFF. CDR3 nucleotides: TGCAGTCTTCGGTCTAATGAAAAACTGTTTTTT.

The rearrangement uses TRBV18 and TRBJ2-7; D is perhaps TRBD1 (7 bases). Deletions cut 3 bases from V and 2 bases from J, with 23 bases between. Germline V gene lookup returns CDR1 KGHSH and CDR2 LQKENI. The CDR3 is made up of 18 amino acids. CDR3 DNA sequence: TGTGCCAGCTCACCTGCCGGAGGGGGCGGAAGACTTCCCTACGAGCAGTACTTC. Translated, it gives CASSPAGGGGRLPYEQYF.

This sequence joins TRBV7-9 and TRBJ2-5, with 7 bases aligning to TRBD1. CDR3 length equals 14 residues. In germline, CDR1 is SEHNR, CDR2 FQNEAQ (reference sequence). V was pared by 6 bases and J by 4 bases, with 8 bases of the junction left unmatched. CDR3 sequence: CASRKDRARETQYF. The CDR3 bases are TGTGCCAGCAGAAAAGACAGGGCGCGAGAGACCCAGTACTTC.

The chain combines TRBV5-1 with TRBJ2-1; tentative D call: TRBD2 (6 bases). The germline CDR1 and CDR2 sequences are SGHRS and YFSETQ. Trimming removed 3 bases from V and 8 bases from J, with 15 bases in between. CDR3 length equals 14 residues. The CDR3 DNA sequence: TGCGCCAGCAGCTCTGGCGGGATCTGGGATGAGCAGTTCTTC. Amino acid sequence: CASSSGGIWDEQFF.